This is a list of T cell receptor beta chains from one sample in a study of CD8+ T cells in alopecia areata. Using immunoSEQ multiplex PCR, the repertoire was profiled, and TCRdb retains in-frame clones only, with some absent. Of about 220,000 clones in the sample, about 58% were seen once. The input for sequencing was CD4+ T cells sorted from blood, taken at week 4, from a patient treated with tofacitinib. All receptors come from a human donor with alopecia areata. Both conserved end residues are part of each CDR3. A D gene is named only where the DNA matches it firmly. Not all rows give a size; the values are once, few, many and, for expanded clones, a class.

size	D	V	J	CDR3	DNA
NA	TRBD1	TRBV2	TRBJ2-7	CASNPVGQGHEQYF	TGTGCCAGCAATCCGGTGGGACAGGGACACGAGCAGTACTTC
few	NA	TRBV27	TRBJ2-7	CASSPTGIYEQYF	TGTGCCAGCAGTCCCACAGGGATCTACGAGCAGTACTTC
NA	TRBD1	TRBV6-5	TRBJ1-2	CASRETGIHYGYTF	TGTGCCAGCAGGGAGACAGGGATCCACTATGGCTACACCTTC
NA	NA	TRBV9	TRBJ2-3	CASSARLPRTDTQYF	TGTGCCAGCAGCGCCCGACTACCGCGAACAGATACGCAGTATTTT
NA	TRBD2	TRBV15	TRBJ2-7	CATSRVTSGGTEQYF	TGTGCCACCAGCAGAGTGACTAGCGGGGGGACTGAGCAGTACTTC
few	NA	TRBV29-1	TRBJ2-7	CSVEESASYEQYF	TGCAGCGTTGAAGAATCTGCTTCCTACGAGCAGTACTTC
NA	NA	TRBV30	TRBJ1-3	CACLRSRSGNTIYF	TGTGCCTGCCTAAGGAGTCGATCTGGAAACACCATATATTTT
NA	NA	TRBV4-1	TRBJ1-1	CASSQGASTEAFF	TGCGCCAGCAGCCAAGGGGCGAGCACTGAAGCTTTCTTT
few	NA	TRBV5-1	TRBJ2-5	CASSLGRETQYF	TGCGCCAGCAGCTTGGGACGGGAGACCCAGTACTTC
NA	TRBD2	TRBV2	TRBJ2-2	CASSEAPVAGLNTGELFF	TGTGCCAGCAGTGAAGCACCAGTAGCGGGGCTGAACACCGGGGAGCTGTTTTTT
NA	NA	TRBV5-1	TRBJ2-2	CASSRDTGELFF	TGCGCCAGCAGCCGAGACACCGGGGAGCTGTTTTTT
NA	NA	TRBV19	TRBJ2-1	CASSRAGAAVEQFF	TGTGCCAGTAGTAGGGCGGGGGCCGCGGTGGAGCAGTTCTTC
NA	NA	TRBV15	TRBJ1-1	CATSRTGLTGYTEAFF	TGTGCCACCAGCAGGACGGGACTCACGGGTTACACTGAAGCTTTCTTT
NA	TRBD2	TRBV4-1	TRBJ2-7	CASGTGGADEQYF	TGCGCCAGCGGTACCGGGGGGGCCGACGAGCAGTACTTC
NA	NA	TRBV30	TRBJ2-2	CAWSVSAPGELFF	TGTGCCTGGAGTGTCAGCGCTCCCGGGGAGCTGTTTTTT
NA	TRBD2	TRBV14	TRBJ2-1	CASSRGRGSYNEQFF	TGTGCCAGCAGCCGAGGGAGGGGCTCCTACAATGAGCAGTTCTTC
NA	NA	TRBV10-3	TRBJ2-5	CAISDGQETQYF	TGTGCCATCAGCGACGGTCAAGAGACCCAGTACTTC
NA	NA	TRBV29-1	TRBJ2-3	CSVGHRLLDTQYF	TGCAGCGTCGGGCACCGACTTCTAGATACGCAGTATTTT
NA	NA	TRBV25-1	TRBJ1-1	CASSLGVVGTEAFF	TGTGCCAGCAGCTTGGGGGTCGTAGGGACTGAAGCTTTCTTT
once	TRBD1	TRBV25-1	TRBJ1-1	CASSPVGGGGEAFF	TGTGCCAGCAGCCCAGTGGGAGGGGGCGGTGAAGCTTTCTTT
NA	NA	TRBV29-1	TRBJ1-2	CSVEAEYYGYTF	TGCAGCGTTGAGGCCGAATACTATGGCTACACCTTC
NA	NA	TRBV11-2	TRBJ2-5	CASSPGLETQYF	TGTGCCAGCAGCCCGGGTTTGGAGACCCAGTACTTC
NA	NA	TRBV29-1	TRBJ2-7	CSVEDYGNEQYF	TGCAGCGTTGAAGACTACGGAAACGAGCAGTACTTC
NA	NA	TRBV6-6	TRBJ2-6	CASSDRDPSVLTF	TGTGCCAGCAGTGATAGGGACCCTAGTGTCCTGACTTTC
NA	NA	TRBV6-6	TRBJ1-2	CASKGIGYTF	TGTGCCAGCAAGGGGATTGGCTACACCTTC